Listed below are T cell receptor beta chains from one sample, sequenced in a study of post-analysis software for immune sequencing data. TCRdb passed the PCR reads through MiXCR, listing each CDR3 protein once. The sample has 650,000 to 850,000 distinct CDR3 sequences, roughly 50% seen once. What was sequenced was blood. These receptors were obtained from a girl aged 5 to 17 with multiple sclerosis. Each CDR3 is given with its conserved first and last residue. D genes are given only for firm matches. Part of the rows lack a size; the others show once, few, many or a class for expanded clones.

J: TRBJ2-7
V: TRBV20-1
D: TRBD2
size: -
DNA: TGCAGTGCTAGGGATTGGACTAGCTCCTACGAGCAGTACTTC
CDR3: CSARDWTSSYEQYF

J: TRBJ2-1
V: TRBV20-1
D: TRBD1
size: -
DNA: TGCAGTGCAAACGGACAGGGAAACAATGAGCAGTTCTTC
CDR3: CSANGQGNNEQFF

J: TRBJ1-2
V: TRBV6-6
D: TRBD1
size: -
DNA: TGTGCCAGCAGTTCTTACAGGGGCCGAACCTTCTATGGCTACACCTTC
CDR3: CASSSYRGRTFYGYTF

J: TRBJ2-5
V: TRBV6-2/TRBV6-3
D: -
size: -
DNA: TGTGCCAGCAGTTACTTCCGAACGGAGACCCAGTACTTC
CDR3: CASSYFRTETQYF

J: TRBJ2-7
V: TRBV29-1
D: -
size: -
DNA: TGCAGCGTTGAAGATATCCGGGGCAGCTCCTACGAGCAGTACTTC
CDR3: CSVEDIRGSSYEQYF

J: TRBJ1-1
V: TRBV12-3/TRBV12-4
D: -
size: -
DNA: TGTGCCAGCAGTTTATCCACAAGCGGTAGGATGAACACTGAAGCTTTCTTT
CDR3: CASSLSTSGRMNTEAFF

J: TRBJ2-7
V: TRBV29-1
D: -
size: -
DNA: TGCAGCGTTGGAACTAACGAGCAGTACTTC
CDR3: CSVGTNEQYF

J: TRBJ1-2
V: TRBV15
D: TRBD1
size: -
DNA: TGTGCCACCAGCAGAGGGGGAACAGGGGCGACCCTCTATGGCTACACCTTC
CDR3: CATSRGGTGATLYGYTF

J: TRBJ2-1
V: TRBV29-1
D: -
size: -
DNA: TGCAGCGTTGGGGGGTCACCCTACAATGAGCAGTTCTTC
CDR3: CSVGGSPYNEQFF

J: TRBJ2-1
V: TRBV7-8
D: -
size: few
DNA: TGTGCCAGCAGCAGCGATGACGGGGGTAGCTCCTACAATGAGCAGTTCTTC
CDR3: CASSSDDGGSSYNEQFF

J: TRBJ2-3
V: TRBV29-1
D: -
size: -
DNA: TGCAGCGTTTCCGGGAGAAACACAGATACGCAGTATTTT
CDR3: CSVSGRNTDTQYF

J: TRBJ1-2
V: TRBV29-1
D: TRBD1
size: few
DNA: TGCAGCGCTGTGGGACAGGGGGTATACTATGGCTACACCTTC
CDR3: CSAVGQGVYYGYTF

J: TRBJ2-3
V: TRBV20-1
D: -
size: -
DNA: TGCAGTGCTAGCCCCATAGATACGCAGTATTTT
CDR3: CSASPIDTQYF

J: TRBJ1-2
V: TRBV6-1
D: -
size: -
DNA: TGTGCCACCGCCGGAGGGCCTTATGGCTACACCTTC
CDR3: CATAGGPYGYTF

J: TRBJ2-2
V: TRBV29-1
D: -
size: few
DNA: TGCAGCGTTGTTACACCCGGGGAGCTGTTTTTT
CDR3: CSVVTPGELFF

J: TRBJ2-7
V: TRBV10-3
D: TRBD1
size: -
DNA: TGTGCCATCAGGCCCGGGACAGGGGTGTACGAGCAGTACTTC
CDR3: CAIRPGTGVYEQYF

J: TRBJ2-7
V: TRBV29-1
D: TRBD1
size: few
DNA: TGCAGCGTGGGGGACAGTACCTTTGCCTACGAGCAGTACTTC
CDR3: CSVGDSTFAYEQYF

J: TRBJ2-1
V: TRBV29-1
D: -
size: once
DNA: TGCAGCGGCACTAACAAAAGGGAGCAGTTCTTC
CDR3: CSGTNKREQFF

J: TRBJ2-1
V: TRBV20-1
D: -
size: -
DNA: TGCAGTGCTAGAGCCCTTTACAATGAGCAGTTCTTC
CDR3: CSARALYNEQFF

J: TRBJ1-4
V: TRBV20-1
D: -
size: -
DNA: TGCAGTGCTAGAGGAGGCGAGGTTGGAGAAAAACTGTTTTTT
CDR3: CSARGGEVGEKLFF

J: TRBJ2-7
V: TRBV3-1
D: -
size: -
DNA: TGTGCCAGCAGCCAAGATCCAGCCTACGAGCAGTACTTC
CDR3: CASSQDPAYEQYF

J: TRBJ2-3
V: TRBV7-2
D: TRBD1
size: -
DNA: TGTGCCAGCAGCTCCTGGACAGGGTTCACAGATACGCAGTATTTT
CDR3: CASSSWTGFTDTQYF

J: TRBJ2-3
V: TRBV27
D: -
size: once
DNA: TGTGCCAGCAGTTATGACGGACGCACAGATACGCAGTATTTT
CDR3: CASSYDGRTDTQYF

J: TRBJ2-7
V: TRBV7-9
D: -
size: -
DNA: TGTGCCAGCAGCGCACAGGACTACGAGCAGTACTTC
CDR3: CASSAQDYEQYF

J: TRBJ1-1
V: TRBV10-3
D: -
size: few
DNA: TGTGCCATCAGTGAGAACACTGAAGCTTTCTTT
CDR3: CAISENTEAFF

J: TRBJ2-1
V: TRBV7-6
D: -
size: few
DNA: TGTGCCAGCAGCTTAGCGATACAATACAATGAGCAGTTCTTC
CDR3: CASSLAIQYNEQFF

J: TRBJ2-5
V: TRBV7-2
D: -
size: few
DNA: TGTGCCAGCAGCGGTGGGGCTAGAGAGACCCAGTACTTC
CDR3: CASSGGARETQYF

J: TRBJ2-4
V: TRBV30
D: -
size: few
DNA: TGTGCCTGGAGTGTATCTGAGATCCTCTGGGAGCAGTACTTC
CDR3: CAWSVSEILWEQYF

J: TRBJ2-7
V: TRBV10-3
D: -
size: few
DNA: TGTGCCATCAGCGACAGGTCGCCCTACGAGCAGTACTTC
CDR3: CAISDRSPYEQYF

J: TRBJ2-3
V: TRBV6-6
D: -
size: few
DNA: TGTGCCAGCAGTTGGAGGGGAGGCACAGATACGCAGTATTTT
CDR3: CASSWRGGTDTQYF

J: TRBJ2-7
V: TRBV20-1
D: TRBD2
size: few
DNA: TGCAGTGCTAAGCCGGGACTAGCGCGCGAGCAGTACTTC
CDR3: CSAKPGLAREQYF

J: TRBJ2-7
V: TRBV7-9
D: TRBD1
size: -
DNA: TGTGCCAGCAGCGGACAGGGTGAGAACTACGAGCAGTACTTC
CDR3: CASSGQGENYEQYF

J: TRBJ2-7
V: TRBV5-1
D: TRBD1
size: -
DNA: TGCGCCAGCAGCTTACAGGGGGGAAGCTCCTACGAGCAGTACTTC
CDR3: CASSLQGGSSYEQYF

J: TRBJ2-5
V: TRBV29-1
D: -
size: -
DNA: TGCAGCGTTCGAGGTGTCGAGACCCAGTACTTC
CDR3: CSVRGVETQYF

J: TRBJ1-2
V: TRBV27
D: -
size: -
DNA: TGTGCCAGCAGTCCCCAGGGTTTGGTAGCTAACTATGGCTACACCTTC
CDR3: CASSPQGLVANYGYTF

J: TRBJ2-1
V: TRBV20-1
D: TRBD2
size: -
DNA: TGCAGTGCCCACGAGGGGACTAGGATTTACAATGAGCAGTTCTTC
CDR3: CSAHEGTRIYNEQFF

J: TRBJ2-5
V: TRBV9
D: TRBD1
size: -
DNA: TGTGCCAGCAGCCCGACAGGGACAGCCCTTTTATCCCAGTACTTC
CDR3: CASSPTGTALLSQYF

J: TRBJ2-1
V: TRBV18
D: -
size: -
DNA: TGTGCCAGCTCACTTCGGGTCTGGGGGCGAGTCCCCAATGAGCAGTTCTTC
CDR3: CASSLRVWGRVPNEQFF

J: TRBJ2-7
V: TRBV10-3
D: -
size: few
DNA: TGTGCCATCAGTGCAGGGAACGAGCAGTACTTC
CDR3: CAISAGNEQYF

J: TRBJ2-1
V: TRBV12-3/TRBV12-4
D: -
size: few
DNA: TGTGCCAGCAGCGAGACTAGAAGGGCTTTGTTCTTC
CDR3: CASSETRRALFF

J: TRBJ2-7
V: TRBV18
D: -
size: -
DNA: TGTGCCAGCTCTCCACCGGGACGTAGCTCCTACGAGCAGTACTTC
CDR3: CASSPPGRSSYEQYF

J: TRBJ2-7
V: TRBV7-2
D: -
size: -
DNA: TGTGCCAGCAGCCCAGGGACGAGGGGCTACGAGCAGTACTTC
CDR3: CASSPGTRGYEQYF

J: TRBJ2-7
V: TRBV29-1
D: TRBD1
size: -
DNA: TGCAGCGTAGACAGGGGTTCCTTCGAGCAGTACTTC
CDR3: CSVDRGSFEQYF

J: TRBJ2-7
V: TRBV28
D: TRBD1
size: few
DNA: TGTGCCAGCAGTTACCCCCCAACAGGGGCCTACGAGCAGTACTTC
CDR3: CASSYPPTGAYEQYF

J: TRBJ2-5
V: TRBV3-1
D: -
size: few
DNA: TGTGCCAGCAGCCAAGATTCAGTAGCTAGGATCCAAGAGACCCAGTACTTC
CDR3: CASSQDSVARIQETQYF

J: TRBJ1-2
V: TRBV18
D: -
size: few
DNA: TGTGCCAGCTCACCAGTGCGGGACGGCTATGGCTACACCTTC
CDR3: CASSPVRDGYGYTF

J: TRBJ2-1
V: TRBV6-5
D: TRBD2
size: once
DNA: TGTGCCAGCAGTTTACGGACTAGCGGGGGTTTTCACAATGAGCAGTTCTTC
CDR3: CASSLRTSGGFHNEQFF

J: TRBJ2-4
V: TRBV12-3/TRBV12-4
D: -
size: few
DNA: TGTGCCAGCAGTTTAGACAGGGTGGCCAAAAACATTCAGTACTTC
CDR3: CASSLDRVAKNIQYF

J: TRBJ2-7
V: TRBV29-1
D: -
size: few
DNA: TGCAGCGTTGGATCAGGGAATACCTACGAGCAGTACTTC
CDR3: CSVGSGNTYEQYF

J: TRBJ2-1
V: TRBV12-3/TRBV12-4
D: -
size: -
DNA: TGTGCCAGCAGTTTCATCGCAGGGAAGGGGTCCAATGAGCAGTTCTTC
CDR3: CASSFIAGKGSNEQFF

J: TRBJ2-1
V: TRBV15
D: -
size: -
DNA: TGTACCACCAGCGGAGAGCGCGCCGAGCAGTTCTTC
CDR3: CTTSGERAEQFF

J: TRBJ2-1
V: TRBV5-1
D: -
size: -
DNA: TGCGCCAGCAGCTTGATCGTCCCGGGATTTATTGGTAATGAGCAGTTCTTC
CDR3: CASSLIVPGFIGNEQFF

J: TRBJ2-1
V: TRBV5-1
D: TRBD2
size: few
DNA: TGCGCCGCGGAGGGACTAGCTCCTAACAATGAGCAGTTCTTC
CDR3: CAAEGLAPNNEQFF

J: TRBJ2-5
V: TRBV5-1
D: -
size: -
DNA: TGCGCCAGCAGCTTCCCATCGGCAGAGACCCAGTACTTC
CDR3: CASSFPSAETQYF

J: TRBJ2-7
V: TRBV14
D: TRBD2
size: few
DNA: TGTGCCAGCAGCCAGTTCCCTGAGCGGGGAAAGTACGAGCAGTACTTC
CDR3: CASSQFPERGKYEQYF

J: TRBJ1-2
V: TRBV5-1
D: -
size: once
DNA: TGCGCCAGCAGCTTAACCTTGGAGGGATTCGGCTACACCTTC
CDR3: CASSLTLEGFGYTF

J: TRBJ2-1
V: TRBV5-1
D: TRBD1
size: few
DNA: TGCGCCAGCAGCGCCGGACAGGGGATATACAATGAGCAGTTCTTC
CDR3: CASSAGQGIYNEQFF

J: TRBJ2-1
V: TRBV2
D: -
size: -
DNA: TGTGCCAGCAAGGCCGACTCGCCGAACAATGAGCAGTTCTTC
CDR3: CASKADSPNNEQFF

J: TRBJ2-5
V: TRBV29-1
D: -
size: -
DNA: TGCAGCGTTGCCGGTCCTTTGCAAGAGACCCAGTACTTC
CDR3: CSVAGPLQETQYF